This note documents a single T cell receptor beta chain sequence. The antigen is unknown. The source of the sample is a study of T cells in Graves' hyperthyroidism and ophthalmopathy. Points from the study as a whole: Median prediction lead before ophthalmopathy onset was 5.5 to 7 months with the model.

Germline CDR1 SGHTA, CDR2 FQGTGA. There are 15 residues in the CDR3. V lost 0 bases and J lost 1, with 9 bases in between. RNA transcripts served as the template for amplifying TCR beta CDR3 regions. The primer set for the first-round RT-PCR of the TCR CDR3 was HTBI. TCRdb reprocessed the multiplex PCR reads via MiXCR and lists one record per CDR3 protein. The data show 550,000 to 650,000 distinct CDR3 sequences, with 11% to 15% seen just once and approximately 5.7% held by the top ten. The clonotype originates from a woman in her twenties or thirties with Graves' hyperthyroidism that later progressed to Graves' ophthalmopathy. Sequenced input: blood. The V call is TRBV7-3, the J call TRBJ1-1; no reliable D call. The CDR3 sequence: CASSLTPGTNTEAFF. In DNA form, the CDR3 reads TGTGCCAGCAGCTTAACCCCAGGCACGAACACTGAAGCTTTCTTT.